By frequency in the sample, the clone carrying this T cell receptor beta chain is medium-sized. Its antigen is as yet unknown. With the library built for alpha chains, this beta chain is off target and its frequency is not meaningful. MiXCR was run by TCRdb on the 5' RACE reads, yielding one entry per CDR3 protein. In the table there are about 8,100 distinct CDR3 sequences, under 15% of which are singletons. The data are from a study of spatial heterogeneity in lung cancer. Findings and limits, study-wide: The number of expanded tumor alpha and beta chains correlated with mutation number.

Time point indicated: sample taken at primary tumor resection. V lost 4 bases and J lost 2, with 15 bases in between. The length of the CDR3 is 15 residues. Germline loops: CDR1 SGDLS, CDR2 YYNGEE. The origin of this receptor is a male donor with early-stage non-small cell lung cancer. Sequencing was performed on lung tumor tissue, taken at surgery. The rearrangement uses TRBV9 and TRBJ2-5; D is perhaps TRBD2 (6 bases). The CDR3 region is CASSPPTSRQETQYF. The DNA for the CDR3 is TGTGCCAGCAGCCCCCCTACTAGCAGACAAGAGACCCAGTACTTC.